Shown below are 27 T cell receptor beta chains from a single sample sequenced in a study of blood T cells in healthy people across ages. The use of a sample-barcoded 5' primer and a J-beta primer mix characterized a second PCR of 7 to 11 cycles. TCRdb used MiXCR to reprocess the 5' RACE reads, holding one entry per CDR3 protein. Of roughly 1.7 million distinct CDR3 sequences listed, about 35% are singletons. Material: blood. These TCRs come from a woman in her 30s in good health.

In its sample, this clonotype was seen a few times. The chain links TRBV7-9 to TRBJ2-7; possibly TRBD1 or TRBD2 for D (6 bases each). Trimming took 2 bases from V and 4 from J, leaving 21 bases between them. Germline loops: CDR1 SEHNR, CDR2 FQNEAQ (reference sequence). This CDR3 is built from 17 residues. Here the CDR3 DNA reads TGTGCCAGCAGCTTAACGGTCTACGGGGGCTCAGGTTACGAGCAGTACTTC. This sequence encodes CASSLTVYGGSGYEQYF. Looking up the rest from reference TRBV7-9 and TRBJ2-7 gives the full variable domain: DTGVSQNPRHKITKRGQNVTFRCDPISEHNRLYWYRQTLGQGPEFLTYFQNEAQLEKSRLLSDRFSAERPKGSFSTLEIQRTEQGDSAMYLCASSLTVYGGSGYEQYFGPGTRLTVT.

This clonotype was seen repeatedly, ten times or more. The V gene is TRBV7-2, the J gene TRBJ2-7; weak D call: TRBD2 (6 bases). V lost 1 base, J lost 3 bases, and 10 bases lay in between. This CDR3 has 14 residues. Germline V gene data show CDR1 as SGHTA and CDR2 as FQGNSA. The chain's CDR3 is CASSLGLANYEQYF. The CDR3 DNA follows: TGTGCCAGCAGCTTAGGCCTAGCGAACTACGAGCAGTACTTC. Together with reference TRBV7-2 and TRBJ2-7, the CDR3 gives the full variable domain: GAGVSQSPSNKVTEKGKDVELRCDPISGHTALYWYRQSLGQGLEFLIYFQGNSAPDKSGLPSDRFSAERTGGSVSTLTIQRTQQEDSAVYLCASSLGLANYEQYFGPGTRLTVT.

The table lists this clonotype with a few counts. The chain recombines TRBV2 with TRBJ1-5; the D gene is possibly TRBD1 (6 bases). Germline CDR1 SNHLY, CDR2 FYNNEI. The V end lost 6 bases, the J end lost 0 bases, and 12 bases lay between the germline ends. The CDR3 is 15 residues long. This CDR3 is CASSGRGTSNQPQHF. CDR3 DNA: TGTGCCAGCAGCGGCAGGGGTACTAGCAATCAGCCCCAGCATTTT.

This clonotype has just a few counts. The CDR3 is CASMVPTGTQYF. CDR3 bases: TGTGCCAGCATGGTCCCAACGGGAACGCAGTATTTT. This sequence joins TRBV28 and TRBJ2-3, with D possibly being TRBD2 (5 bases). The CDR3 covers 12 residues. CDR1 is MDHEN, CDR2 SYDVKM, per germline. The V gene lost 7 bases and the J gene lost 9 bases, with 14 bases spanning the gap.

This clonotype was seen a few times. The junction does not match germline at one end; this may be a read error. DNA for the CDR3: TGTGCCAGCAGCTTTTCTGGGGGGAAGAACGCTGAAGCTTTCTTT. Its protein product is CASSFSGGKNAEAFF. V usage is TRBV5-4 and J usage is TRBJ1-1, with D maybe TRBD1 (5 bases). CDR3 length equals 15 residues. Germline-derived CDR1 and CDR2 are SGHNT and YYREEE (reference sequence). The full variable domain, its missing parts supplied by reference TRBV5-4 and TRBJ1-1, is ETGVTQSPTHLIKTRGQQVTLRCSSQSGHNTVSWYQQALGQGPQFIFQYYREEENGRGNFPPRFSGLQFPNYSSELNVNALELDDSALYLCASSFSGGKNAEAFFGQGTRLTVV.

The V and J genes are TRBV6-1 and TRBJ1-4, with D perhaps matching TRBD1 (6 bases). The CDR3 is 16 amino acids. V lost 1 base to trimming and J lost 0 bases, with 9 bases between them. The germline gives CDR1 MNHNS, CDR2 SASEGT. The CDR3, as DNA: TGTGCCAGCAGTGAAGGCAGGGGTTCAACTAATGAAAAACTGTTTTTT. Translation gives CASSEGRGSTNEKLFF.

About this clonotype itself: With a much larger clone just one base away, this may be a read error. This sequence joins TRBV29-1 and TRBJ2-7; a possible D gene is TRBD1 (6 bases). This CDR3 comprises 13 residues. Per the germline V gene, CDR1 is SQVTM and CDR2 is ANQGSEA. V dropped 6 bases and J dropped 1 base, with 13 bases sitting between them. In DNA form, the CDR3 reads TGCAGCGTAGACAGGTCCCCGTCCTACGAGCAGTACTTC. Protein product: CSVDRSPSYEQYF.

This clonotype was seen a few times. The genes are TRBV20-1 and TRBJ2-7, with 9 bases aligning to TRBD1. The CDR3 is 15 residues long. Germline CDR1 is DFQATT and CDR2 is SNEGSKA (reference sequence). After removal of 4 bases from V and 4 bases from J, the junction contained 11 bases not matched to a gene. The CDR3 reads CSATLGQGPVYEQYF. The CDR3 nucleotides are TGCAGTGCTACCCTAGGACAGGGGCCCGTTTACGAGCAGTACTTC.

The J gene is TRBJ2-3, the V gene TRBV5-6, with D perhaps matching TRBD1 or TRBD2 (6 bases each). Trimming cost V 3 bases and J 2 bases, with 10 bases left between them. Germline CDR1 reads SGHDT; CDR2 reads YYEEEE. The CDR3 spans 14 residues. CDR3 bases: TGTGCCAGCAGCTGGGGGGCAGTCACAGATACGCAGTATTTT. Protein: CASSWGAVTDTQYF.

This chain joins TRBV6-5 and TRBJ2-5, with D possibly matching TRBD1 (7 bases). The V and J ends lost 4 bases and 4 bases respectively, with 16 bases between them. The CDR3 has 15 amino acids. Germline loops: CDR1 MNHEY, CDR2 SVGAGI. The CDR3: CASSFGQGGGETQYF. The CDR3 nucleotides read TGTGCCAGCAGTTTTGGTCAGGGGGGTGGAGAGACCCAGTACTTC.

Details on this clonotype: A much more abundant neighbour one base away suggests this may be a read error. This chain uses TRBV7-2 with TRBJ2-5; D remains ambiguous. Germline values: CDR1 SGHTA, CDR2 FQGNSA. Trimming left V 5 bases short and J 5 bases short, with 9 bases between. The CDR3 totals 12 residues. The CDR3 DNA follows: TGTGCCAGCAGCAGCAACTGGGAGACCCAGTACTTC. It is translated as CASSSNWETQYF. The full variable domain, with the rest looked up from reference TRBV7-2 and TRBJ2-5, is GAGVSQSPSNKVTEKGKDVELRCDPISGHTALYWYRQSLGQGLEFLIYFQGNSAPDKSGLPSDRFSAERTGGSVSTLTIQRTQQEDSAVYLCASSSNWETQYFGPGTRLLVL.

The gene calls are TRBV20-1 and TRBJ1-1; D is uncertain. CDR3 length: 12 amino acids. The V end was cut by 5 bases, the J end by 1 base, with 8 bases between. The germline V gene has CDR1 DFQATT and CDR2 SNEGSKA (reference sequence). The CDR3 DNA sequence: TGCAGTGCTCTCCGGCCGAACACTGAAGCTTTCTTT. It translates to CSALRPNTEAFF.

V is TRBV6-5 and J is TRBJ1-2; perhaps TRBD1 as D (5 bases). V was trimmed by 6 bases and J by 5 bases, leaving 13 bases between them. Germline assignment: CDR1 MNHEY and CDR2 SVGAGI. This CDR3 is 13 amino acids long. The CDR3 spells CASSVGGSYGYTF. The CDR3 nucleotides are TGTGCCAGCAGCGTGGGGGGTTCGTATGGCTACACCTTC.

On this clonotype: A much larger clone differs from this one at a single base, so this may be a read error. The chain links TRBV29-1 to TRBJ2-7; tentatively, D is TRBD1 or TRBD2 (5 bases each). The CDR3 is 14 residues long. Germline CDR1 and CDR2: SQVTM and ANQGSEA. V shed 6 bases and J shed 7 bases, with 22 bases lying between them. The CDR3 loop reads CSVTEGLGGNEQYF. In nucleotides, the CDR3 is TGCAGCGTGACAGAGGGTCTGGGTGGCAATGAGCAGTACTTC.

The J gene is TRBJ2-3, the V gene TRBV5-1; unclear D gene. V was trimmed by 4 bases and J by 0 bases, leaving 15 bases between them. This CDR3 spans 16 amino acids. Germline values: CDR1 SGHRS, CDR2 YFSETQ. CDR3 amino acids: CASSVRTEFSTDTQYF. DNA of the CDR3: TGCGCCAGCAGCGTAAGGACGGAATTTAGCACAGATACGCAGTATTTT.

This clonotype was seen only a few times. The V call is TRBV7-9, the J call TRBJ2-1; no firm D call. V was trimmed by 0 bases and J by 7 bases, leaving 10 bases between them. Germline values: CDR1 SEHNR, CDR2 FQNEAQ (reference sequence). This CDR3 has 14 residues. This chain's CDR3 is CASSLAAPPNEQFF. CDR3 DNA sequence: TGTGCCAGCAGCTTAGCTGCGCCGCCAAATGAGCAGTTCTTC.

This clonotype was counted a few times. The chain employs TRBV3-1 and TRBJ2-1; TRBD2 might be the D (7 bases). Trimming took off 0 bases at V and 0 bases at J, with 12 bases between the two ends. This CDR3 has 17 amino acids. Germline values: CDR1 LGHDT, CDR2 YNNKEL (reference sequence). CDR3 protein: CASSQDKGGVSYNEQFF. The CDR3 nucleotides are TGTGCCAGCAGCCAAGATAAGGGGGGGGTCTCCTACAATGAGCAGTTCTTC.

The chain joins TRBV4-1 to TRBJ1-1; a weak D match, TRBD1 (5 bases). The germline V and J ends were trimmed by 4 bases and 0 bases, with 9 bases remaining between them. This CDR3 region has 14 residues. Germline-derived CDR1 and CDR2 are MGHRA and YSYEKL. The CDR3 protein is CASSLGLMNTEAFF. The CDR3 DNA is TGCGCCAGCAGCCTGGGACTGATGAACACTGAAGCTTTCTTT.

This clonotype appeared once. The CDR3 region has the DNA TGTGCCAGCAGTACAATTGTCGTGACGCGAGGTCCACCCGGGCAGTACTTC. It translates to CASSTIVVTRGPPGQYF. The genes are TRBV28 and TRBJ2-7, with D unresolved. CDR1 is MDHEN and CDR2 is SYDVKM in the germline V gene. The CDR3 extends over 17 amino acids. V lost 5 bases to trimming and J lost 9 bases, with 29 bases between them.

Points on this clonotype: This may come from a read error, since a much larger clone is one base off. This sequence joins TRBV5-4 and TRBJ1-2; TRBD1 might be the D (5 bases). The CDR3 runs 14 residues. Germline values: CDR1 SGHNT, CDR2 YYREEE (reference sequence). This chain's CDR3 is CARSLGGGVYGHTF. In nucleotides, the CDR3 is TGTGCCAGGTCCCTTGGGGGAGGGGTCTATGGCCACACCTTC.

This clonotype has only a few counts. At one boundary the junction diverges from the germline segment, which might be a read error. This chain links TRBV5-6 with TRBJ2-5, with a weak D call TRBD2 (6 bases). The CDR3 runs to 12 residues. Germline V lookup: CDR1 SGHDT, CDR2 YYEEEE. The CDR3 region is CASRGLEETRYF. The DNA for the CDR3 is TGTGCCAGCAGGGGACTCGAGGAGACCCGGTACTTC.

This rearrangement joins TRBV27 to TRBJ2-1; 10 nucleotides agree with TRBD2. V was pared by 2 bases and J by 6 bases, with 7 bases of the junction left unmatched. The V gene's germline CDR1 is MNHEY and CDR2 SMNVEV (reference sequence). The CDR3 runs 16 residues. The CDR3 DNA reads as TGTGCCAGCAGTTTAGGCGTAGCGGGGGGAGGCAATGAGCAGTTCTTC. This encodes CASSLGVAGGGNEQFF.

Regarding this clonotype: A much larger clone differs from this one at a single base, so this may be a read error. The V gene is TRBV4-1, the J gene TRBJ1-4; no clear D gene. Germline V lookup: CDR1 MGHRA, CDR2 YSYEKL. This CDR3 contains 13 residues. Trimming removed 4 bases at V and 8 bases at J, with 11 bases between. Here the CDR3 DNA reads TGCGCCAGCAGCCTCCGCCGGCCGGAAAAACTGTTTTTT. Protein sequence: CASSLRRPEKLFF.

This clonotype was seen a handful of times. The gene calls are TRBV10-2 and TRBJ2-1; D gene ambiguous. Trimming pared 3 bases from V and 8 bases from J, leaving 11 bases between. There are 13 residues in the CDR3. Germline CDR1 reads WSHSY; CDR2 reads SAAADI. CDR3 nucleotides: TGCGCCAGCAGTGAAGTTGGGGTCCATGAGCAGTTCTTC. It codes for CASSEVGVHEQFF.

The CDR3 coding sequence is TGCAGTGCTAGAGCCCTGACGGGTTATAGCAATCAGCCCCAGCATTTT. Encoded protein: CSARALTGYSNQPQHF. The chain has TRBV20-1 and TRBJ1-5; D ambiguous. Germline lookup yields CDR1 DFQATT and CDR2 SNEGSKA (reference sequence). The germline V and J ends were trimmed by 1 base and 0 bases, with 13 bases remaining between them. CDR3 length equals 16 residues.

This clonotype was observed a few times. The chain links TRBV20-1 to TRBJ2-5; 12 bases line up with TRBD2. Germline V gene sequence: CDR1 DFQATT, CDR2 SNEGSKA (reference sequence). V dropped 3 bases and J dropped 6; count of bases not matched to a gene: 5. The CDR3 is 14 residues long. DNA of the CDR3: TGCAGTGCTAGGACTAGCGGGAGTCCAAAGACCCAGTACTTC. Protein sequence: CSARTSGSPKTQYF.

This clonotype was seen only a few times. This rearrangement joins TRBV20-1 to TRBJ2-5; TRBD2 matches at 11 bases. Germline CDR1 reads DFQATT; CDR2 reads SNEGSKA (reference sequence). V shed 4 bases and J 4 bases; nucleotides not matched to a gene: 8. The CDR3 loop spans 15 amino acids. CDR3 DNA sequence: TGCAGTGCTATGACTAGCGGGGTTATATTAGAGACCCAGTACTTC. Translating gives CSAMTSGVILETQYF.